This section outlines one T cell receptor beta chain sequence together with its context. Its target antigen remains unknown. No quality values exist for individual bases; no much larger clone is one base distant. Library generation was performed with the immunoSEQ multiplex PCR assay. A mixture of 60 forward primers for TCR Vbeta segments and 13 reverse primers for TCR Jbeta segments was used in the multiplex PCR. The CDR3 region of rearranged TCR beta genes was amplified from genomic DNA by a multiplex PCR assay. The Illumina HiSeq System was used to sequence the amplified TCR beta libraries as 87-base-pair reads. The published analysis was carried out like this. A later analysis counted tens of millions of unique TCR beta chains across the approximately 700 repertoires, and 9 million to 14 million of these chains were shared by at least two donors. Raw reads were error-corrected and collapsed into unique sequences with a nearest-neighbor algorithm that merged closely related sequences to remove PCR and sequencing errors. CDR3 sequences were aligned to IMGT reference sequences to assign V, D and J gene segments. For a sequence to be retained, a match of at least six nucleotides to both a V gene segment and a J gene segment was required. A rearrangement counted as productive if the CDR3 had no stop codons and remained in frame with V and J, and every other rearrangement counted as non-productive. Following IMGT convention, CDR3 was defined as the stretch from the second conserved V-encoded cysteine up to the conserved J-encoded phenylalanine. Sequences without an unambiguous match to a single V gene segment were excluded from the earlier analysis of about 600 of the donors. In an earlier analysis of about 590 of the donors, a V segment was called functional when productive rearrangements were above 56.7%, and segregating when the standard deviation between donors exceeded 5%. A statistical classification framework was built to diagnose cytomegalovirus status from the catalog of TCR beta chain sequences. V and J gene assignment, in a later analysis, came from comparing TCR nucleotide sequences with IMGT/GENE-DB human TR gene sequences. A later analysis assigned CDR3 sequences and most-parsimonious VDJ recombination scenarios with the TCRdist pipeline. In a later analysis, each TCR beta chain was defined by its CDR3 amino acid sequence together with its V-gene family, and reads without a unique V-gene family were excluded. As a way to deal with suspected cross-contamination and a sequencing artifact, a later analysis dropped 500 to 700 nucleotide sequences that were highly shared and had low generation probability. For each public chain, a later analysis derived a clonal expansion index from normalized ranks of inferred template counts within each repertoire. In a later analysis, generation probabilities were computed using a VDJ recombination model fitted to out-of-frame rearrangements, and the results were checked against IGoR. In a later analysis, hypergeometric tests were used to score TCR-TCR, TCR-HLA and TCR-CMV co-occurrence, with a repertoire-size bias correction applied to TCR pairs. In a later analysis, false discovery rates were estimated by permuting HLA or CMV assignments 20 times. In a later analysis, co-occurring TCRs were grouped with DBSCAN, and TCRdist sequence similarity was added when clustering was performed within HLA-allele-positive subsets. Repertoires with fewer than 30,000 or more than 120,000 public chains, plus five repertoires with anomalous nucleotide sharing, were excluded from co-occurrence clustering. TCRdb mirrors the immuneACCESS table, restricted to in-frame sequences. Some clones are absent from its copies; in checked studies, under half trace to an unresolved V gene, and the reason for the others is unknown. V, J and clone size reflect that table, while D and trimming were determined from the DNA. Counted in this sample were about 140,000 clones; more than 60% of them appeared once. The ten biggest clones cover 2.5% to 3% of the sample.

The record originates from a study of cytomegalovirus exposure and HLA in healthy donors listed by TCRdb under 2017. About the full investigation: An earlier analysis of roughly 500 of the donors reported over 250 Gb of sequence data and 117 million unique TCR beta sequences obtained from around 170 million T cells. HLA typing included class I and class II loci at four-digit resolution. In a later analysis, previously published TCR beta repertoires from 670 or so donors were re-analyzed and high-resolution HLA genotyping was added so that TCR occurrence patterns could be studied. All discovery cohort repertoires had been generated on a single sequencing platform. A later genetic analysis used genome-wide SNP genotypes for about three fifths of the 666 donors, treating that subset as a discovery cohort. Along with the roughly 710-subject first cohort, a separate validation cohort of over 90 different subjects was used. Donor age, sex, ethnicity and CMV serostatus were compiled together with the repertoire data. The study profiled the T cell repertoires of under 850 subjects by immunosequencing and related them to cytomegalovirus serostatus. Roughly five DR-DQ haplotypes were handled as single units for association and clustering, since linkage in the cohort was strong. Rather than using new phenotypic data, the later analysis identified candidate immune exposures from TCR beta sequences and from how often those sequences occurred across donors. Approximately 300 gigabases of sequencing data and approximately 85 million unique TCR sequences were included in an early release covering 550 to 650 HLA-typed donors. In an earlier analysis of around 540 of the donors, high-throughput TCR beta sequencing was used to judge whether each TCR beta V gene segment behaved as functional or pseudogenic. On average, roughly 250,000 unique TCR beta nucleotide sequences were sequenced per donor among a few hundred genotyped donors of the cohort, with roughly a sixth of those sequences being non-productive. The genetic ancestry cluster associated with self-reported Caucasian donors included around 76% of the roughly 400 genotyped donors. The study was designed to test whether signatures of past pathogen exposure could be identified by cataloging public T cell receptors. High-throughput TCR immunosequencing, statistical association of individual TCRs with disease status, and machine learning were combined to predict cytomegalovirus infection status. Typing coverage differed by locus: A, B, C, DRB1 and DQB1 were typed in roughly 629-630 donors, DQA1 in approximately 520, DPA1 in 606, and DPB1 in 472. What the research found in general, with its limitations: Linkage disequilibrium might explain the correlated functional status among segregating V segments, but an unknown experimental factor could not be ruled out. According to a later analysis, most CMV-associated TCR beta chains appeared to be HLA-restricted, and the HLA associations seemed to be driven largely by CMV exposure. Because counts were too low, about 17 rarely observed V segments, including chromosome 9 orphons, were excluded from the earlier analysis of around 590 of the donors. It was suggested by the authors that the approach could potentially be generalized to other disease states and immunological phenotypes. Because the 87-base-pair reads could not distinguish some IMGT-functional V segments, including TRBV6-2 and TRBV6-3, those segments were excluded. Only TCR beta chains were sequenced in this cohort, and the absence of alpha or paired-chain data limited detectable features. Immune exposure information for the cohort was limited to CMV serostatus. According to a later analysis, parvovirus B19, influenza, CMV and Epstein-Barr virus appeared linked to several top co-occurrence clusters. In a later analysis, about 17,000 TCR beta sequences were associated with specific HLA alleles at a false discovery rate of 0.05. Cytomegalovirus status was reported to be diagnosed by the classifier with high specificity and sensitivity in both the original and validation cohorts. When HLA alleles, especially DR and DQ, strongly co-occurred, attributing TCR associations to individual alleles was difficult. A further reported finding was that TCR beta sequences accurately predicted the HLA-A and HLA-B alleles for most subjects in the first cohort. Because HLA typing was missing for some donors at each locus, association tests included only the typed subset. According to a later genetic analysis, donors in an Asian-associated ancestry cluster had fewer N-insertions in productive TCRs than the roughly 700-donor mean. A later analysis found that HLA-associated TCR beta chains were more clonally expanded and had lower generation probabilities than equally common non-associated chains. In a later genetic analysis, a missense DCLRE1C variant was associated with V-gene and J-gene trimming of TCR beta chains, and the association was replicated in an independent cohort. An earlier analysis of roughly 570 of the donors showed that most TCR beta V segments appeared in productive rearrangements either about 87% or about 30% of the time, which broadly matched IMGT annotations. Sequencing depth was assumed to be roughly uniform across donors in the presence/absence analyses, though that assumption may not hold. According to a later analysis, TCR association rates differed among HLA loci, with DRB1 alleles showing the most associated TCRs and HLA-C alleles showing the fewest. A total of roughly 160 TCR beta chains were listed by the study as associated with cytomegalovirus. A group of highly shared sequence variants was considered likely to be a technical artifact of the sequencing pipeline. While some public TCRs were present in many individuals, most TCR sequences turned up only very rarely across donors. A few of the identified cytomegalovirus-associated TCR beta chains were confirmed in vitro to be specific for cytomegalovirus antigens.

The CDR3 sequence holds 16 residues, the cysteine and phenylalanine included. Here the CDR3 DNA is all that survives: 48 bases in frame from base 1. Cut back by 0 bases and 3 bases, the V and J ends lie 14 bases apart. The germline V gene specifies MNHNS as CDR1 and SASEGT as CDR2. In total, roughly 710 healthy bone marrow donors made up the cohort. All cohort members were sampled while nominally healthy, although unrecorded immune exposures were likely present. The donor was CMV seronegative and was included in the group of approximately 350 seronegative cohort members. A peripheral blood sample was provided by each donor, and peripheral blood mononuclear cells were used for TCR beta sequencing. Genomic DNA was extracted from the blood cell samples with the Qiagen DNeasy Blood Extraction Kit.

The sample was PBMCs. The sequence links TRBV6-1 to TRBJ1-1, with a weak D call of TRBD1 (6 bases match). This receptor was identified in a male donor in good health and CMV-seronegative. The CDR3 sequence is CASSEAAGRGDTEAFF. The DNA sequence is as follows: TGTGCCAGCAGTGAAGCGGCAGGGAGGGGGGACACTGAAGCTTTCTTT.